The clone carrying this TCR beta chain occurred many times. What it recognizes is unknown. This sample stems from a study of memory CD4+ T cells and cytomegalovirus serostatus. Per the authors' pipeline: Out-of-frame sequences were removed, leaving 2 million or so distinct TCRbeta sequences. Method: immunoSEQ multiplex PCR; TCRdb's copy keeps in-frame clones and lacks some. V and J calls and clone size are those listed in that table; D and trimming were worked out from the DNA. The data show 65,000 to 95,000 clones, with around 80% seen just once and around 0.78% held by the top ten. Study results and caveats: The CMV-associated TCR signature appears largely within the CD4+ memory repertoire. Each of approximately 69 CMV-associated TCRbeta sequences occurred in one to five individuals.

The sort gate was single viable CD3+CD4+CD8-CD45RO+ cells for memory CD4+ T cells. V shed 3 bases and J shed 14 bases, with 13 bases lying between them. This CDR3 spans 10 amino acids. Germline CDR1 SQVTM, CDR2 ANQGSEA. The sequence came from an adult in good health and CMV-seronegative. The chain couples TRBV29-1 to TRBJ1-1, with no clear D. Sequencing input: memory CD4+ T cells from blood. CDR3 bases: TGCAGCGTTGATGCCCCCATTCACTTCTTT. Protein product: CSVDAPIHFF.